A single sample is the source of the 20 T cell receptor beta chains below, sequenced in a study of T cell clones after liver transplantation. Generated by immunoSEQ multiplex PCR, the TCRdb table keeps only in-frame clones and is missing some. The sample yields about 75,000 clones, roughly 84% seen once. The sequenced sample was CD4+ T cells from blood, obtained 48 months after liver transplant. These receptors were collected from a human patient who received a liver transplant. Some T cells may be transferred from the graft donor.

The V and J genes are TRBV5-1 and TRBJ2-1, with 8 bases lining up with TRBD2. The germline V gene has CDR1 SGHRS and CDR2 YFSETQ. With 3 bases clipped from V and 4 bases from J, the junction kept 9 bases outside the gene matches. CDR3 length equals 16 residues. The DNA for the CDR3 is TGCGCCAGCAGCTCGGGAATAGCGGGGCGATACAATGAGCAGTTCTTC. It is translated as CASSSGIAGRYNEQFF.

J is TRBJ1-1 and V is TRBV5-4; 12 nucleotides agree with TRBD1. V was clipped by 4 bases and J by 7 bases; unmatched bases: 11. CDR3 length: 16 amino acids. Germline V CDR1 and CDR2: SGHNT, YYREEE (reference sequence). In DNA form, the CDR3 reads TGTGCCAGCAGCCAAGCCCGGGACAGGGGGCTGAATGAAGCTTTCTTT. It is translated as CASSQARDRGLNEAFF.

The J gene is TRBJ2-2, the V gene TRBV6-1; TRBD1 or TRBD2 may be the D gene (5 bases each). V lost 7 bases to trimming and J lost 6 bases, with 9 bases between them. The CDR3 totals 12 residues. Germline assignment: CDR1 MNHNS and CDR2 SASEGT. The CDR3, as DNA: TGTGCCAGCACACGGGGCGCCGGGGAGCTGTTTTTT. It codes for CASTRGAGELFF.

This clone was seen a single time. The chain couples TRBV10-3 to TRBJ2-3; D may be TRBD1 (6 bases). Trimming removed 6 bases from V and 4 bases from J, with 14 bases in between. The V gene's germline CDR1 is ENHRY and CDR2 SYGVKD. The CDR3 has 14 amino acids. The CDR3 loop reads CAISLNREPDTQYF. For the CDR3, the DNA is TGTGCCATCAGCTTGAACAGGGAACCAGATACGCAGTATTTT.

In the case of this clone: A much larger clone is a single base away; this may be a read error. Other nucleotide sequences in the sample specify the same CDR3. V gene TRBV2 combines with J gene TRBJ2-2, with 7 bases fitting TRBD2. Germline V gene data show CDR1 as SNHLY and CDR2 as FYNNEI. The CDR3 contains 14 residues. Written as DNA, the CDR3 is TGTGCCAGCAGTGGACTAGCCGGCACCGGGGAACTGTTTTTT. Protein sequence: CASSGLAGTGELFF.

The chain has TRBV7-9 and TRBJ2-1; no firm D call. The CDR3 contains 12 residues. V was clipped by 9 bases and J by 8 bases, with 14 bases between them. The germline gives CDR1 SEHNR, CDR2 FQNEAQ (reference sequence). The CDR3, as DNA: TGTGCCAGGGTGAGTAAGGGTCATGAGCAGTTCTTC. Its protein product is CARVSKGHEQFF.

This clone was counted a few times. The chain has TRBV7-9 and TRBJ1-2; the D is unclear. This CDR3 region has 12 residues. The germline V and J ends were trimmed by 5 bases and 8 bases, with 12 bases remaining between them. Germline CDR1 is SEHNR and CDR2 is FQNEAQ (reference sequence). As DNA, the CDR3 is TGTGCCAGCAGCCCCGTGAGCGGGGGCTACACCTTC. Translating it yields CASSPVSGGYTF.

The chain recombines TRBV7-6 with TRBJ2-2; tentative D call: TRBD2 (5 bases). The germline CDR1 and CDR2 sequences are SGHVS and FNYEAQ. The V and J ends lost 1 base and 1 base respectively, with 10 bases between them. This CDR3 is built from 16 residues. This chain's CDR3 is CASSLGVGLNTGELFF. CDR3 bases: TGTGCCAGCAGCTTAGGAGTAGGACTGAACACCGGGGAGCTGTTTTTT.

This clone occurred a few times. The chain employs TRBV4-2 and TRBJ1-5; unclear D gene. V was clipped by 0 bases and J by 9 bases, with 12 bases between them. This CDR3 comprises 14 residues. The germline CDR1 and CDR2 sequences are LGHNA and YNFKEQ. The CDR3 nucleotides read TGTGCCAGCAGCCAAGATTCAGTCGGAGGGCCCCAGCATTTT. Its translation: CASSQDSVGGPQHF.

The chain uses TRBV5-4 and TRBJ2-7; 7 bases fit TRBD2. In germline, CDR1 is SGHNT, CDR2 YYREEE (reference sequence). The CDR3 length is 16 residues. The junction had 11 bases not matched to a gene; V was cut back by 0 bases and J by 5 bases. CDR3 protein: CASSLAGGRGWNEQYF. The DNA for the CDR3 is TGTGCCAGCAGCTTGGCGGGCGGGAGAGGGTGGAACGAGCAGTACTTC.

The V and J genes are TRBV6-6 and TRBJ2-7; no clear D. V dropped 8 bases and J dropped 3 bases, with 8 bases sitting between them. CDR3 length: 11 residues. The germline gives CDR1 MNHNY, CDR2 SVGAGI (reference sequence). The CDR3 DNA follows: TGTGCCAGCGGCTGGAGCTACGAGCAGTACTTC. Encoded protein: CASGWSYEQYF.

This chain connects TRBV19 to TRBJ1-1; D gene ambiguous. Trimming shortened V by 3 bases and J by 4 bases, and 9 bases separated the two germline ends. The CDR3 is 13 amino acids. The germline V gene has CDR1 LNHDA and CDR2 SQIVND (reference sequence). This CDR3 is CASSIPAGTEAFF. The CDR3 DNA follows: TGTGCCAGTAGTATCCCGGCCGGCACTGAAGCTTTCTTT.

J is TRBJ2-7 and V is TRBV7-2; D tentatively fits TRBD1 or TRBD2 (6 bases each). Trimming pared 4 bases from V and 2 bases from J, leaving 15 bases between. Germline-derived CDR1 and CDR2 are SGHTA and FQGNSA. CDR3 length: 15 amino acids. The CDR3 DNA is TGTGCCAGCAGCTACATGTGGGGGGCTGCCTACGAGCAGTACTTC. Amino acids: CASSYMWGAAYEQYF.

The chain links TRBV5-1 to TRBJ2-7; D is ambiguous. In germline, CDR1 is SGHRS, CDR2 YFSETQ. Trimming removed 0 bases from V and 4 bases from J, with 11 bases in between. This CDR3 contains 14 residues. The CDR3 nucleotides read TGCGCCAGCAGCTTGGGATCGGTGGATTACGAGCAGTACTTC. The encoded protein is CASSLGSVDYEQYF.

The rearrangement links TRBV29-1 to TRBJ1-2; D gene uncertain. The CDR3 has 12 residues. The V gene lost 5 bases and the J gene lost 0 bases, with 7 bases spanning the gap. From germline, CDR1 is SQVTM and CDR2 ANQGSEA. The CDR3 protein is CSVSDTNYGYTF. For the CDR3, the DNA is TGCAGCGTTTCCGACACTAACTATGGCTACACCTTC.

V usage is TRBV6-4 and J usage is TRBJ2-3; D possibly uses TRBD1 or TRBD2 (5 bases each). Between the trimmed V and J ends, which lost 7 bases and 0 bases, there was a span of 17 bases. The CDR3 extends over 16 amino acids. CDR1 and CDR2 (germline): MRHNA, SNTAGT. CDR3 loop: CASISERRTSTDTQYF. CDR3 sequence (DNA): TGTGCCAGCATTTCGGAGCGGAGGACAAGCACAGATACGCAGTATTTT.

A word on this clone: The junction and the germline gene differ at one end; a read error may be behind it. The chain recombines TRBV27 with TRBJ2-5, with D possibly called TRBD1 or TRBD2 (5 bases each). Germline assignment: CDR1 MNHEY and CDR2 SMNVEV (reference sequence). The CDR3 loop spans 18 amino acids. CDR3 amino acids: CASSPLGLGREIQGTQYF. The CDR3 nucleotides are TGTGCCAGCAGTCCCTTGGGATTAGGCAGGGAGATCCAAGGGACCCAGTACTTC.

This sequence joins TRBV2 and TRBJ2-6; D gene unclear. V shed 8 bases and J shed 0 bases, with 5 bases lying between them. The length of the CDR3 is 13 residues. CDR1 is SNHLY, CDR2 FYNNEI, per germline. The CDR3 here is CASAPSGANVLTF. The CDR3 nucleotides are TGTGCCAGCGCACCCTCTGGGGCCAACGTCCTGACTTTC.

J is TRBJ2-5 and V is TRBV1; the table assigns TRBD2, which was not confirmed against the DNA. TRBV1 is a listed pseudogene. There are 13 residues in the CDR3. CDR3 nucleotide sequence: TGCACCAGCAGCGTAGCGGGAGTCGAGGCCCAGTACTTC. It codes for CTSSVAGVEAQYF.

This chain links TRBV6-1 with TRBJ1-1; possibly TRBD1 for D (5 bases). This CDR3 has 12 amino acids. Germline lookup yields CDR1 MNHNS and CDR2 SASEGT. The ends were cut back, 5 bases at V and 10 bases at J, with 14 bases in the middle. The CDR3 nucleotides are TGTGCCAGCAGTCCTCAGGGTGGGGGAGCTTTCTTT. Protein: CASSPQGGGAFF.